This T cell receptor (beta chain) was captured in a study of T-cell memory formation after mild COVID-19. Broader study findings: CD4/CD8 balance characterized clones contracting day 15 to 85, and CD4+ skew characterized later expanders.

Libraries for TCRalpha and TCRbeta carried sample barcodes and unique molecular identifiers via 5'RACE. MiXCR was run by TCRdb on the 5' RACE reads, yielding one entry per CDR3 protein. This sample has hundreds of thousands of distinct CDR3 sequences, with 7% to 10% found just once. In this sample, this clonotype turned up a few times. The antigen remains unidentified. Losses at the gene ends were 3 bases for V and 4 bases for J; bases not matched to a gene: 14. The CDR3 has 17 residues. Germline CDR1 reads MDHEN; CDR2 reads SYDVKM. The genes are TRBV28 and TRBJ2-7; 8 bases line up with TRBD2. The specimen was PBMCs or a T cell subset sorted from them (not recorded which). The clonotype originates from a man younger than 30 who had mild COVID-19 (a few samples of this study predate the infection). Cell type and time point are not known. Here the CDR3 DNA reads TGTGCCAGCAGTTTGTTCCGGGGGGGCCTCTCCAATTACGAGCAGTACGTC. Translating it yields CASSLFRGGLSNYEQYV.